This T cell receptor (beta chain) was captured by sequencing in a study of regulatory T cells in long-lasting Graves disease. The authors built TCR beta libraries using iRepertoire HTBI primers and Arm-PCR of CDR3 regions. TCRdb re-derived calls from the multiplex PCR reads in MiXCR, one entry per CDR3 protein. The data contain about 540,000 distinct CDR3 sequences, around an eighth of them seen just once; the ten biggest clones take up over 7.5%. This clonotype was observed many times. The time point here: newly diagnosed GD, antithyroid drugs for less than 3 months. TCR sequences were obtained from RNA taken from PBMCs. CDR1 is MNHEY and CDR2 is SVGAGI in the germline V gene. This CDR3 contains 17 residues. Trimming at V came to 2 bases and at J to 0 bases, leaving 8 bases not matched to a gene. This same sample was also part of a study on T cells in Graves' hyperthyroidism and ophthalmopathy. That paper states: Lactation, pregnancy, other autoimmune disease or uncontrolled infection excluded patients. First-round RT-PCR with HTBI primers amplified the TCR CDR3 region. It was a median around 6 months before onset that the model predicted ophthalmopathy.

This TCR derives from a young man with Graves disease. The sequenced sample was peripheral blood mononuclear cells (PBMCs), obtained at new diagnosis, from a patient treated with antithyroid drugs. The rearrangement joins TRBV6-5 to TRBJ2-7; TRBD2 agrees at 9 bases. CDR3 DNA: TGTGCCAGCAGTTACAAGACTAGCGGCCCGAGCTCCTACGAGCAGTACTTC. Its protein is CASSYKTSGPSSYEQYF.